This T cell receptor beta chain was sequenced for a study of T cells in Graves' hyperthyroidism and ophthalmopathy. Graves' hyperthyroidism qualified as stable when ophthalmopathy did not progress within 18 months. The study left out patients who had uncontrolled infection, other autoimmune disease, pregnancy or lactation. Thyroid ultrasound, orbital computed tomography, clinical symptoms, and serum thyroxine and TRAb underpinned diagnoses. The CDR3 sequence is 12 residues long. Per the germline V gene, CDR1 is KGHSH and CDR2 is LQKENI. V lost 0 bases and J 6 bases, leaving 3 bases between the germline ends. General study findings and limits: Blood also held most thyroid clonotypes expanded beyond 0.001.

In its sample, this clonotype was seen many times. The antigen is unknown. Authors of the study amplified TCR beta CDR3 regions from RNA transcripts. The TCR CDR3 was amplified in a first-round RT-PCR using the HTBI primer set. Using its own MiXCR run on the multiplex PCR reads, TCRdb lists one record per CDR3 protein. The sample has 650,000 to 750,000 distinct CDR3 sequences; 14% are singletons. The sequenced sample was blood. This chain uses TRBV18 with TRBJ2-4; the D is unclear. This receptor was obtained from a woman aged 18-30 years with Graves' hyperthyroidism. The CDR3 sequence: CASSPPGNIQYF. The DNA for the CDR3 is TGTGCCAGCTCACCACCAGGAAACATTCAGTACTTC.